The 3 T cell receptor beta chains below were found in one sample sequenced in a study of blood T cell repertoires in COVID-19. TCRdb's table, derived via immunoSEQ multiplex PCR, lists solely in-frame clones and lacks some. Of about 170,000 clones listed, about 86% were seen once; the top ten hold approximately 18%. The specimen sequenced was peripheral blood. These receptors all come from a woman in her 70s who had recovered from COVID-19.

The chain is built from TRBV20-1 and TRBJ2-1; 7 bases map to TRBD2. CDR1 and CDR2 from the germline V gene are DFQATT and SNEGSKA (reference sequence). The V gene end was trimmed by 7 bases and the J gene end by 10 bases; junction bases not matched to a gene: 7. This CDR3 region has 11 residues. CDR3 loop: CSGDPSGEQFF. The DNA for the CDR3 is TGCAGTGGCGATCCTAGCGGCGAGCAGTTCTTC.

The chain links TRBV5-4 to TRBJ2-5, with D perhaps TRBD2 (6 bases). The germline gives CDR1 SGHNT, CDR2 YYREEE (reference sequence). This CDR3 comprises 11 residues. The V end was cut by 4 bases, the J end by 5 bases, with 6 bases between. The CDR3 region is CASSRGETQYF. The DNA for the CDR3 is TGTGCCAGCAGCCGGGGGGAGACCCAGTACTTC.

Concerning this clone itself: The DNA is left out, because the CDR3 cannot be placed on it with certainty; the CDR3 is given as TCRdb lists it. This chain uses TRBV2 with TRBJ1-4. The CDR3 region is 15 residues in length, termini included. CDR1 and CDR2 (germline): SNHLY, FYNNEI. The CDR3 here is CASILDNKAGEKLFF.